These T cell receptor beta chains were read from a single sample in a study of T cell responses to AZD1222 COVID-19 vaccine. The method was immunoSEQ multiplex PCR; TCRdb's version includes in-frame clones alone and lacks a portion of them. In the table there are 65,000 to 90,000 clones, 70% to 90% of which are singletons. Sequenced material: peripheral blood, taken 28 days after the second AZD1222 dose. All receptors come from an adult who received the AZD1222 COVID-19 vaccine. Both conserved end residues are part of each CDR3. Fields, in order: V gene, J gene, CDR3 protein.

TRBV5-4,TRBJ1-5,CASSLGPPGFGNQPRHF
TRBV6-4,TRBJ2-1,CASSDGMVEEQFF
TRBV11-3,TRBJ2-1,CASSPPGSSYNEQFF
TRBV25-1,TRBJ1-2,CASSDLGLLYGYTF
TRBV6-5,TRBJ1-1,CASSYGGANTEAFF
TRBV10-3,TRBJ1-2,CAISGKLLGGGESGYTF
TRBV2,TRBJ2-5,CASSERAAQETQYF
TRBV7-2,TRBJ1-1,CASRPAGTEAFF
TRBV19,TRBJ2-3,CASSARPVDTQYF
TRBV29-1,TRBJ2-7,CSVDGGQPYEQYF
TRBV29-1,TRBJ2-1,CSVGELGVSYNEQFF
TRBV7-9,TRBJ2-1,CASSHDSGRVNEQFF
TRBV6-5,TRBJ2-5,CASIPSEGAHSTQYF
TRBV20-1,TRBJ2-1,CSARNFNEQFF
TRBV7-9,TRBJ1-6,CASSEGRRSPLHF
TRBV28,TRBJ1-1,CASSLIYTEAFF
TRBV6-6,TRBJ1-2,CASSIRTGEGYTF
TRBV3-1/TRBV3-2,TRBJ2-2,CASSPQREGQGTGELFF
TRBV2,TRBJ1-4,CASRQGGANEKLFF
TRBV18,TRBJ1-5,CASSRQGGPLFNQPQHF
TRBV7-2,TRBJ1-1,CASSLQGAPTAEAFF
TRBV3-1/TRBV3-2,TRBJ1-3,CASSQDRWRNTIYF
TRBV30,TRBJ1-1,CAWSTLNTEAFF
TRBV6-5,TRBJ1-2,CASSSWGQSLGYTF
TRBV5-3,TRBJ2-3,CAALFGGNYTDTQYF
TRBV18,TRBJ1-5,CASSHRAQLQPQHF
TRBV7-8,TRBJ1-5,CASSADRGLRPQHF
TRBV6-5,TRBJ2-7,CASRFAGTSVYEQYF
TRBV2,TRBJ1-5,CASRTQGAVSNQPQHF
TRBV21-1,TRBJ2-3,CASTTGTSLSDTQYF
TRBV14,TRBJ2-7,CASSQVGTGLKSREQYF
TRBV7-9,TRBJ1-4,CASSSGQGPNEKLFF
TRBV7-8,TRBJ2-3,CASSFSGRADTQYF
TRBV27,TRBJ1-1,CASSTLPGRAFAEAFF
TRBV6-5,TRBJ2-1,CASSTGTSEYNEQFF
TRBV29-1,TRBJ1-2,CSVLFGQGPSLYGYTF
TRBV6-5,TRBJ2-1,CASTDTRAANEQFF